The 30 T cell receptor beta chains listed next were all sequenced from one sample in a study of blood T cell repertoires in COVID-19. TCRdb's table, derived via immunoSEQ multiplex PCR, lists solely in-frame clones and lacks some. The sample holds tens of thousands of clones, around four fifths seen once. Sequenced input: peripheral blood. The origin of the receptors is a human donor in a cohort sampled during active COVID-19.

The CDR3 is CASSNGAADTQYF. The CDR3, as DNA: TGTGCCAGCAGTAATGGGGCGGCGGATACGCAGTATTTT. The chain uses TRBV6-5 and TRBJ2-3; D may be TRBD1 (5 bases). The germline CDR1 and CDR2 sequences are MNHEY and SVGAGI. The V gene lost 5 bases and the J gene lost 6 bases, with 12 bases spanning the gap. This CDR3 has 13 residues.

The chain uses TRBV10-2 and TRBJ1-5; D perhaps matches TRBD1 (6 bases). Deletions cut 7 bases from V and 6 bases from J, with 13 bases between. The germline V gene encodes CDR1 WSHSY and CDR2 SAAADI. The CDR3 covers 13 residues. CDR3 in DNA: TGCGCCAGCACCACAGGGTTGGCTCAGCCCCAGCATTTT. Translation gives CASTTGLAQPQHF.

The chain is built from TRBV7-9 and TRBJ2-7, with TRBD2 as a possible D gene (6 bases). Per germline, CDR1 SEHNR and CDR2 FQNEAQ (reference sequence). This CDR3 spans 14 amino acids. The V gene lost 5 bases and the J gene lost 3 bases, with 14 bases spanning the gap. CDR3 region: CASSPAGTYYEQYF. As DNA, the CDR3 is TGTGCCAGCAGCCCTGCGGGGACCTACTACGAGCAGTACTTC.

This sequence joins TRBV5-4 and TRBJ2-5; possible D gene TRBD2, 6 bases. There are 13 residues in the CDR3. CDR1 and CDR2 from the germline V gene are SGHNT and YYREEE (reference sequence). Deletions cut 4 bases from V and 4 bases from J, with 11 bases between. The CDR3 DNA reads as TGTGCCAGCAGCCCGGAGGGGCTAGAGACCCAGTACTTC. As protein: CASSPEGLETQYF.

The chain combines TRBV7-9 with TRBJ2-5; 9 bases map to TRBD1. Germline CDR1 reads SEHNR; CDR2 reads FQNEAQ (reference sequence). This CDR3 comprises 14 residues. The junction had 5 bases not matched to a gene; V was cut back by 5 bases and J by 4 bases. The CDR3 nucleotides are TGTGCCAGCAGCACAGGGGGCTTTCGAGAGACCCAGTACTTC. It encodes CASSTGGFRETQYF.

This chain uses TRBV7-8 with TRBJ1-6; a weak D match, TRBD1 (6 bases). Trimming took off 5 bases at V and 9 bases at J, with 17 bases between the two ends. Per germline, CDR1 SGHVS and CDR2 FQNEAQ. The CDR3 has 15 amino acids. For the CDR3, the DNA is TGTGCCAGCAGCGTCTACAGGGCGCTCGGTTCACCCCTCCACTTT. Its translation: CASSVYRALGSPLHF.

The gene calls are TRBV6-5 and TRBJ1-1; 7 bases are a match to TRBD1. This CDR3 is 14 amino acids long. Germline assignment: CDR1 MNHEY and CDR2 SVGAGI. After removal of 6 bases from V and 4 bases from J, the junction contained 8 bases not matched to a gene. The DNA of the CDR3 is TGTGCCAGCAGCCGCGATACAGGGGTCACTGAAGCTTTCTTT. Translating it yields CASSRDTGVTEAFF.

The chain carries TRBV4-1 and TRBJ2-1, with TRBD2 identical over 14 bases. Germline trimming cut 4 bases from V and 10 bases from J; bases unmatched to any gene: 9. Germline V lookup: CDR1 MGHRA, CDR2 YSYEKL. The CDR3 consists of 16 residues. CDR3 sequence (DNA): TGCGCCAGCAGCCCTACGACTAGCGGGGGGGCTCGAGAGCAGTTCTTC. Translation: CASSPTTSGGAREQFF.

The chain recombines TRBV19 with TRBJ2-5, with TRBD1 identical over 9 bases. Germline assignment: CDR1 LNHDA and CDR2 SQIVND (reference sequence). The CDR3 sequence is 14 residues long. V lost 6 bases and J lost 5; bases outside the gene matches: 7. The CDR3 here is CASSSGQGWETQYF. CDR3 nucleotide sequence: TGTGCCAGTAGCTCGGGACAGGGCTGGGAGACCCAGTACTTC. Together with reference TRBV19 and TRBJ2-5, the CDR3 gives the full variable domain: DGGITQSPKYLFRKEGQNVTLSCEQNLNHDAMYWYRQDPGQGLRLIYYSQIVNDFQKGDIAEGYSVSREKKESFPLTVTSAQKNPTAFYLCASSSGQGWETQYFGPGTRLLVL.

The chain links TRBV5-1 to TRBJ2-7; 8 nucleotides match TRBD2. This CDR3 is built from 14 residues. CDR1 SGHRS and CDR2 YFSETQ come from the germline V gene. Unmatched junction bases numbered 8, after V lost 4 bases and J lost 5 bases. The CDR3, as DNA: TGCGCCAGCAGCAACCCGGCGGGGGGCCACGAGCAGTACTTC. Translated: CASSNPAGGHEQYF. The whole variable domain, remainder taken from reference TRBV5-1 and TRBJ2-7, is KAGVTQTPRYLIKTRGQQVTLSCSPISGHRSVSWYQQTPGQGLQFLFEYFSETQRNKGNFPGRFSGRQFSNSRSEMNVSTLELGDSALYLCASSNPAGGHEQYFGPGTRLTVT.

This chain uses TRBV6-5 with TRBJ2-7; D remains unclear. In germline, CDR1 is MNHEY, CDR2 SVGAGI. V lost 6 bases, J lost 4 bases, and 10 bases lay in between. The CDR3 extends over 12 amino acids. The CDR3 DNA follows: TGTGCCAGCAGGGCAGACTTTTACGAGCAGTACTTC. Translating it yields CASRADFYEQYF.

V is TRBV4-1 and J is TRBJ2-7, with D possibly TRBD2 on 5 matching bases. The CDR3 runs to 14 residues. V was shortened by 5 bases and J by 0 bases, with 11 bases between the two germline ends. Germline V gene lookup returns CDR1 MGHRA and CDR2 YSYEKL. CDR3 in DNA: TGCGCCAGCAGCTTAACGGGGAGCTCCTACGAGCAGTACTTC. Protein product: CASSLTGSSYEQYF.

V is TRBV4-1 and J is TRBJ2-5, with 7 bases matching TRBD2. The CDR3 runs to 16 residues. With 4 bases clipped from V and 4 bases from J, the junction kept 12 bases outside the gene matches. Germline CDR1 reads MGHRA; CDR2 reads YSYEKL. CDR3 protein: CASSRRSGTEGETQYF. DNA of the CDR3: TGCGCCAGCAGCCGACGGAGCGGGACCGAGGGAGAGACCCAGTACTTC.

This chain links TRBV7-3 with TRBJ2-3; 7 bases fit TRBD2. This CDR3 has 15 amino acids. Germline assignment: CDR1 SGHTA and CDR2 FQGTGA. V trimming: 5 bases; J trimming: 0 bases; junction bases outside the gene matches: 5. The CDR3 nucleotides read TGTGCCAGCAGCCAGACTAGCCGAAGCACAGATACGCAGTATTTT. Translated, it gives CASSQTSRSTDTQYF.

This chain joins TRBV2 and TRBJ1-4, with D tentatively TRBD1 (6 bases). The V gene lost 5 bases and the J gene lost 3 bases, with 13 bases spanning the gap. Per the germline V gene, CDR1 is SNHLY and CDR2 is FYNNEI. The CDR3 sequence is 15 residues long. This CDR3 reads CASSPGAGSNEKLFF. CDR3 coding DNA: TGTGCCAGCAGTCCAGGGGCAGGGTCTAATGAAAAACTGTTTTTT.

The chain combines TRBV4-2 with TRBJ1-6; D not resolved. The CDR3 is 15 residues long. In germline, CDR1 is LGHNA, CDR2 YNFKEQ. With 2 bases removed from V and 4 bases from J, the gap between germline ends came to 9 bases. The CDR3 nucleotides read TGTGCCAGCAGCCAATCTAACGGGTATAATTCACCCCTCCACTTT. Residues: CASSQSNGYNSPLHF.

This clone has just a few counts. V usage is TRBV5-4 and J usage is TRBJ1-1, with 9 nucleotides matching TRBD1. Germline V gene sequence: CDR1 SGHNT, CDR2 YYREEE (reference sequence). The CDR3 runs 15 residues. V gave up 4 bases and J gave up 0 bases; unmatched junction bases: 4. The CDR3 DNA reads TGTGCCAGCAGCCCGGGACAGGGCCTGAACACTGAAGCTTTCTTT. It yields the protein CASSPGQGLNTEAFF.

V and J are TRBV12-3 or TRBV12-4 and TRBJ1-1; perhaps TRBD1 as D (5 bases). This CDR3 has 11 amino acids. The ends were cut back, 5 bases at V and 11 bases at J, with 12 bases in the middle. The CDR3 nucleotides read TGTGCCAGCAGTACCGGGACTAGTGCTTTCTTT. It is translated as CASSTGTSAFF.

The chain links TRBV2 to TRBJ2-7; 7 positions agree with TRBD2. Losses at the gene ends were 6 bases for V and 1 base for J; bases not matched to a gene: 6. The CDR3 covers 14 residues. The germline V gene encodes CDR1 SNHLY and CDR2 FYNNEI. CDR3 loop: CASRPSGGSYEQYF. Here the CDR3 DNA reads TGTGCCAGCAGGCCTAGCGGAGGGTCCTACGAGCAGTACTTC.

The V call is TRBV29-1, the J call TRBJ2-3, with TRBD2 matching 13 bases. V was clipped by 5 bases and J by 3 bases; unmatched bases: 5. CDR1 SQVTM and CDR2 ANQGSEA come from the germline V gene. This CDR3 contains 15 residues. CDR3 sequence reads: CSVLLAGGPTDTQYF. The CDR3 nucleotides read TGCAGCGTTTTACTAGCGGGGGGGCCTACAGATACGCAGTATTTT.

This rearrangement joins TRBV9 to TRBJ2-7; D remains unclear. The CDR3 has 15 residues. Trimming took 0 bases from V and 0 from J, leaving 10 bases between them. Germline loops: CDR1 SGDLS, CDR2 YYNGEE. As DNA, the CDR3 is TGTGCCAGCAGCGTAGAATGGCACAGCTCCTACGAGCAGTACTTC. The encoded protein is CASSVEWHSSYEQYF.

This clone was seen only a few times. The rearrangement joins TRBV4-2 to TRBJ1-3, with TRBD1 matching over 9 bases. Germline V gene data show CDR1 as LGHNA and CDR2 as YNFKEQ. The CDR3 loop spans 14 amino acids. J was trimmed by 6 bases and V by 4 bases; bases with no gene match: 4. The CDR3 nucleotides read TGTGCCAGCAGCCTCTGGGACAGGGAAAACACCATATATTTT. Translating it yields CASSLWDRENTIYF.

The chain employs TRBV19 and TRBJ1-5; weak D call: TRBD1 (5 bases). The CDR3 covers 15 residues. Between the trimmed V and J ends, which lost 6 bases and 1 base, there was a span of 13 bases. Looked up from germline, CDR1 is LNHDA and CDR2 is SQIVND (reference sequence). CDR3 protein: CASRPRTPSNQPQHF. The CDR3 bases are TGTGCCAGTAGACCCCGGACACCCAGCAATCAGCCCCAGCATTTT.

The V call is TRBV5-4, the J call TRBJ2-2; 8 nucleotides align to TRBD1. CDR3 length: 16 residues. Germline values: CDR1 SGHNT, CDR2 YYREEE (reference sequence). Trimming took 0 bases from V and 1 from J; bases not matched to a gene: 2. Here the CDR3 DNA reads TGTGCCAGCAGCTTGGCTGGACAGGGGAACACCGGGGAGCTGTTTTTT. Translated, it gives CASSLAGQGNTGELFF.

The chain couples TRBV7-2 to TRBJ2-3; 12 nucleotides align to TRBD2. The CDR3 has 15 residues. The junction had 2 bases not matched to a gene; V was cut back by 5 bases and J by 2 bases. Looked up from germline, CDR1 is SGHTA and CDR2 is FQGNSA. The CDR3 DNA reads TGTGCCAGCAGCGGACTAGCGGGGATCACAGATACGCAGTATTTT. This codes for CASSGLAGITDTQYF.

The chain is built from TRBV4-1 and TRBJ2-2; 10 bases align to TRBD2. This CDR3 has 17 amino acids. CDR1 is MGHRA and CDR2 is YSYEKL in the germline V gene. V shed 4 bases, J shed 1 base, and the junction held 6 bases outside the gene matches. CDR3 residues: CASSPFPSGGNTGELFF. The CDR3 DNA reads TGCGCCAGCAGCCCATTCCCTAGCGGGGGGAACACCGGGGAGCTGTTTTTT.

The genes are TRBV4-1 and TRBJ1-6; no clear D. This CDR3 spans 12 amino acids. V was shortened by 2 bases and J by 7 bases, with 3 bases between the two germline ends. CDR1 is MGHRA, CDR2 YSYEKL, per germline. The CDR3 loop is CASSQQNSPLHF. As DNA, the CDR3 is TGCGCCAGCAGCCAACAGAATTCACCCCTCCACTTT.

J is TRBJ1-2 and V is TRBV25-1, with D unresolved. The CDR3 is 12 amino acids. The V gene lost 8 bases and the J gene lost 7 bases, with 14 bases spanning the gap. Looked up from germline, CDR1 is MGHDK and CDR2 is SYGVNS. DNA of the CDR3: TGTGCCAGCCGAGGCGGCCCTACTGGCTACACCTTC. Its protein is CASRGGPTGYTF.

V is TRBV20-1 and J is TRBJ2-3; TRBD2 matches at 11 bases. Germline values: CDR1 DFQATT, CDR2 SNEGSKA (reference sequence). This CDR3 spans 17 amino acids. V shed 3 bases, J shed 0 bases, and the junction held 8 bases outside the gene matches. CDR3 region: CSASASGGTDSTDTQYF. The CDR3 DNA follows: TGCAGTGCTAGTGCTAGCGGGGGGACCGATAGCACAGATACGCAGTATTTT.

This chain joins TRBV2 and TRBJ2-1, with 7 bases identical to TRBD2. Looked up from germline, CDR1 is SNHLY and CDR2 is FYNNEI. The CDR3 covers 13 residues. The ends lost 11 bases at V and 6 bases at J; junction bases unmatched: 10. The CDR3: CAGGGSALNEQFF. CDR3 nucleotide sequence: TGTGCCGGCGGGGGATCGGCCCTCAATGAGCAGTTCTTC.